The source of this T cell receptor (beta chain) is a study of T-cell reconstitution after alpha-beta-depleted transplantation in children (dated by TCRdb to 2016 to 2017). Background on the whole study: Using TCR repertoire profiling, the study quantitatively followed how T-cell immune reconstitution unfolded in children after TCRalphabeta/CD19-depleted allogeneic hematopoietic cell transplantation.

Turning to this clonotype: Its antigen remains undetermined. No much larger clonotype is one base removed from it; base qualities were not supplied.

The library relied on PCR. TCRdb lists the instrument as Illumina HiSeq 2500. To normalize quantification of the TCRbeta repertoire, the TCR libraries were built with molecular barcoding that relied on unique molecular identifiers. TCRdb reprocessing: public reads trimmed at Q25 with fastp, clones called with MiXCR, in-frame beta chains kept. All rows with the same CDR3 protein become a single entry with the most common DNA and genes. A total of hundreds of thousands of distinct CDR3 sequences appear in this sample, under 15% of them only once. About 5.4% of the sample is taken by the ten largest. The CDR3 holds 14 amino acids from the cysteine to the phenylalanine. Only the CDR3 portion is preserved as DNA: 42 bases, with reading frame beginning at the first base. CDR1 is given as SGHRS and CDR2 as YFSETQ, both from the germline V gene. V was cut back by 5 bases and J by 3 bases, leaving a gap of 14 bases between them.

The sequence came from a human donor who donated a stem cell graft to a child with combined immunodeficiency. This sequence uses TRBV5-1 and TRBJ2-5, with the D call perhaps TRBD1 or TRBD2, each one matching 6 bases. Here the sequenced sample was PBMCs from the stem cell graft donor, taken from the stem cell graft. CDR3 reads: CASRGGLPEETQYF. The DNA sequence follows: TGCGCCAGCAGAGGGGGACTCCCAGAAGAGACCCAGTACTTC.